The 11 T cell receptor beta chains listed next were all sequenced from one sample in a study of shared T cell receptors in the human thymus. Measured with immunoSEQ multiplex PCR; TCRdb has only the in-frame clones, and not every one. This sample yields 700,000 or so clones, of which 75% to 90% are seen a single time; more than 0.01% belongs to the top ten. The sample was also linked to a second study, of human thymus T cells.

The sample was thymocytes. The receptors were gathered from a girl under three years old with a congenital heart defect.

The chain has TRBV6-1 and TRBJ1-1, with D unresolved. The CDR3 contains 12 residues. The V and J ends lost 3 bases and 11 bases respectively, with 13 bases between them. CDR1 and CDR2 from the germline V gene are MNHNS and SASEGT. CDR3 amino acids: CASSELLPVAFF. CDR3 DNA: TGTGCCAGCAGTGAGCTATTGCCGGTTGCTTTCTTT.

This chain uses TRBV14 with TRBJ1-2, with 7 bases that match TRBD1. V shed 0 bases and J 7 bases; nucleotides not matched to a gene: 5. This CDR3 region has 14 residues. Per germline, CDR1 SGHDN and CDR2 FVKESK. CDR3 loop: CASSQEDRSSGYTF. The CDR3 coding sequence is TGTGCCAGCAGCCAAGAGGACAGGAGCTCTGGCTACACCTTC.

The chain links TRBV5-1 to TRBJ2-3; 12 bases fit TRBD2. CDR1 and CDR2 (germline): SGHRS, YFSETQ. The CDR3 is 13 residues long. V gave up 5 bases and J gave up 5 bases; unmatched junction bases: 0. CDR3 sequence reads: CASRLAGGDTQYF. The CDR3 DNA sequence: TGCGCCAGCAGACTAGCGGGGGGAGATACGCAGTATTTT.

CDR3 sequence: CASSQLGDRGDTEAFF. CDR3 in DNA: TGCGCCAGCAGCCAACTAGGGGACAGGGGTGACACTGAAGCTTTCTTT. The gene calls are TRBV4-3 and TRBJ1-1; 10 bases fit TRBD1. The CDR3 runs 16 residues. V was clipped by 2 bases and J by 3 bases; unmatched bases: 6. Germline V lookup: CDR1 LGHNA, CDR2 YSLEER.

The CDR3 region is CASSEGDSTEAFF. CDR3 nucleotides: TGTGCCAGCAGTGAAGGGGACTCCACTGAAGCTTTCTTT. V and J are TRBV6-1 and TRBJ1-1, with D tentatively TRBD1 (5 bases). Trimming took 1 base from V and 4 from J, leaving 7 bases between them. The germline V gene encodes CDR1 MNHNS and CDR2 SASEGT. The CDR3 is made up of 13 amino acids.

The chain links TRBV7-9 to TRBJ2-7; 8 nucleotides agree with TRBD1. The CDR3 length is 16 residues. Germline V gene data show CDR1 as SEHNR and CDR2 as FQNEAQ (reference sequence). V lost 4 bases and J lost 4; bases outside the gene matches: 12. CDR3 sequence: CASSSHGGQGAYEQYF. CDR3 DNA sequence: TGTGCCAGCAGCTCCCATGGCGGGCAGGGGGCTTACGAGCAGTACTTC.

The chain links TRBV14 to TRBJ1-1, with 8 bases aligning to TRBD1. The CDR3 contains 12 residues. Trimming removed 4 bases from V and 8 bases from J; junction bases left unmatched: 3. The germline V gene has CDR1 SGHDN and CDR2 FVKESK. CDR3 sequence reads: CASSRRDREAFF. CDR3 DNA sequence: TGTGCCAGCAGCCGTAGGGACAGGGAAGCTTTCTTT.

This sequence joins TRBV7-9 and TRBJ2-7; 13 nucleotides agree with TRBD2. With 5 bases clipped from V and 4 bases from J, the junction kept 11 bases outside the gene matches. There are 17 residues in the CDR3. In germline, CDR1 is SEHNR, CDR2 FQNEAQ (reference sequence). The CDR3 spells CASSLPTKTSGGYEQYF. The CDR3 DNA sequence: TGTGCCAGCAGCCTCCCTACCAAGACTAGCGGGGGGTACGAGCAGTACTTC.

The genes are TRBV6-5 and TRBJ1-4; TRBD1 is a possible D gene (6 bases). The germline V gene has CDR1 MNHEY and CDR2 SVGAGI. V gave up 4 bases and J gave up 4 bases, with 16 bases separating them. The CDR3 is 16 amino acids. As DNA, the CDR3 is TGTGCCAGCAGTTTCTCCTGGACAGCTCTTAATGAAAAACTGTTTTTT. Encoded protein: CASSFSWTALNEKLFF.

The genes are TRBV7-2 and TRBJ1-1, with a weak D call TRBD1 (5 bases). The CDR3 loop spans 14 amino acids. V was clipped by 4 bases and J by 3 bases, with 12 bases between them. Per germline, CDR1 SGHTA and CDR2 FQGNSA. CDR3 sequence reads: CASSYGGVHTEAFF. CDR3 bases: TGTGCCAGCAGCTACGGAGGGGTACACACTGAAGCTTTCTTT.

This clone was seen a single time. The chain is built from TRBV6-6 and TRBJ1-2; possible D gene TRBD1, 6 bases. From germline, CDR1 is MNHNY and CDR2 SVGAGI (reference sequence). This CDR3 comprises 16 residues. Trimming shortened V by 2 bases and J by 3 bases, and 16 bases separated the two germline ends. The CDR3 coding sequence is TGTGCCAGCAGTTACCATGGACAGAGAAGGGACTATGGCTACACCTTC. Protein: CASSYHGQRRDYGYTF.